The 3 T cell receptor beta chains listed next were all sequenced from one sample in a study of identical twins listed by TCRdb under 2016. The protocol used for the library was 5' RACE. Sequencing was carried out with an Illumina HiSeq 2000. In TCRdb, the public reads were trimmed at Q25 with fastp and aligned with MiXCR, with productive beta chains retained. CDR3 protein duplicates are merged, each entry listing the most common genes and DNA. This sample is represented by 450,000 to 650,000 distinct CDR3 sequences; nearly 15% of them were singletons. Of the sample, about 0.47% falls within the top ten clones. This same sample was also taken into another study, of yellow fever vaccine responses in identical twins.

Sequencing was performed on CD4+ T cells sorted from blood. These TCRs come from a woman aged 18-29 years in good health.

This clonotype has just a few counts. V and J are TRBV12-3 or TRBV12-4 and TRBJ2-1; 14 bases are a match to TRBD2. Trimming cost V 6 bases and J 9 bases; bases outside gene matches: 7. The CDR3 covers 15 residues. This CDR3 is CASSTGLAGEAEQFF. In nucleotides, the CDR3 is TGTGCCAGCAGCACGGGACTAGCGGGAGAAGCTGAGCAGTTCTTC.

This clonotype was picked up one time. The chain carries TRBV2 and TRBJ2-1; TRBD2 aligns across 15 bases. CDR3 length: 21 residues. The junction had 11 bases not matched to a gene; V was cut back by 2 bases and J by 0 bases. Germline V lookup: CDR1 SNHLY, CDR2 FYNNEI. The chain's CDR3 is CASSEPIPGTSGRLSYNEQFF. CDR3 coding DNA: TGTGCCAGCAGTGAACCCATCCCCGGGACTAGCGGGAGGCTCTCCTACAATGAGCAGTTCTTC.

V and J are TRBV20-1 and TRBJ1-2; D might be TRBD1 (5 bases). The CDR3 loop spans 13 amino acids. V was clipped by 4 bases and J by 2 bases, with 11 bases between them. The germline CDR1 and CDR2 sequences are DFQATT and SNEGSKA (reference sequence). CDR3: CSATTPGNYGYTF. For the CDR3, the DNA is TGCAGTGCTACAACGCCAGGGAACTATGGCTACACCTTC.